One sample yielded the 19 T cell receptor beta chains listed below, sequenced in a study of cytomegalovirus exposure and HLA in healthy donors. Data came from immunoSEQ multiplex PCR; TCRdb stores just in-frame clones and leaves some out. The sample records 150,000 to 200,000 clones, 80% to 85% being singletons. Material: PBMCs. The receptors derive from a man aged 25-45 years in good health and CMV-seropositive.

The chain links TRBV7-9 to TRBJ2-5; possibly TRBD2 for D (6 bases). V was pared by 10 bases and J by 0 bases, with 18 bases between. CDR1 and CDR2 (germline): SEHNR, FQNEAQ (reference sequence). The CDR3 extends over 15 amino acids. CDR3 region: CATRGAADYQETQYF. Written as DNA, the CDR3 is TGTGCCACGCGCGGGGCCGCCGATTACCAAGAGACCCAGTACTTC.

The CDR3 is CASSTGQGGTEAFF. The DNA of the CDR3 is TGCGCCAGCAGCACCGGACAGGGGGGGACTGAAGCTTTCTTT. This chain links TRBV5-1 with TRBJ1-1, with 10 bases that match TRBD1. CDR3 length: 14 amino acids. J was trimmed by 5 bases and V by 4 bases; bases with no gene match: 5. Germline V gene data show CDR1 as SGHRS and CDR2 as YFSETQ.

The V gene is TRBV7-2, the J gene TRBJ2-2; D is ambiguous. The CDR3 loop spans 13 amino acids. The germline V gene encodes CDR1 SGHTA and CDR2 FQGNSA. V lost 4 bases and J 4 bases, leaving 7 bases between the germline ends. The CDR3 nucleotides read TGTGCCAGCAGCTCAATTTTCACCGGGGAGCTGTTTTTT. This sequence encodes CASSSIFTGELFF.

V gene TRBV5-4 combines with J gene TRBJ2-1; no clear D. This CDR3 has 11 residues. Germline V CDR1 and CDR2: SGHNT, YYREEE (reference sequence). Trimming took 3 bases from V and 5 from J, leaving 3 bases between them. The CDR3 sequence: CASSSDNEQFF. CDR3 DNA: TGTGCCAGCAGCTCTGACAATGAGCAGTTCTTC.

V gene TRBV29-1 combines with J gene TRBJ2-2, with D perhaps TRBD1 (6 bases). Trimming removed 8 bases from V and 1 base from J, with 14 bases in between. The CDR3 is made up of 14 amino acids. Germline assignment: CDR1 SQVTM and CDR2 ANQGSEA. The CDR3 coding sequence is TGCAGCCCTACGGGACACATGAACACCGGGGAGCTGTTTTTT. This encodes CSPTGHMNTGELFF.

This rearrangement joins TRBV6-5 to TRBJ2-7; D not resolved. The CDR3 contains 14 residues. CDR1 and CDR2 from the germline V gene are MNHEY and SVGAGI. Trimming left V 6 bases short and J 0 bases short, with 12 bases between. Here the CDR3 reads CASRPRPSSYEQYF. Written as DNA, the CDR3 is TGTGCCAGCAGGCCGCGGCCTAGCTCCTACGAGCAGTACTTC.

The chain has TRBV4-1 and TRBJ1-1; 8 bases match TRBD1. J gave up 7 bases and V 4 bases, and 11 bases lay outside the gene matches. Per the germline V gene, CDR1 is MGHRA and CDR2 is YSYEKL. The CDR3 length is 15 residues. CDR3 amino acids: CASSLHPGQGNEAFF. In DNA, the CDR3 is TGCGCCAGCAGCCTCCATCCCGGACAGGGAAATGAAGCTTTCTTT.

This clone was recorded a few times. The chain links TRBV11-1 to TRBJ1-2, with TRBD1 as a possible D gene (5 bases). The CDR3 totals 12 residues. Germline lookup yields CDR1 SGHAT and CDR2 FQDESV (reference sequence). The V end lost 2 bases, the J end lost 6 bases, and 7 bases lay between the germline ends. This CDR3 reads CASSLSGHGYTF. CDR3 DNA sequence: TGTGCCAGCAGCTTATCAGGGCATGGCTACACCTTC.

This chain joins TRBV7-3 and TRBJ1-2, with D possibly being TRBD1 (6 bases). This CDR3 is built from 16 residues. Germline CDR1 reads SGHTA; CDR2 reads FQGTGA. With 1 base removed from V and 4 bases from J, the gap between germline ends came to 16 bases. CDR3: CASSLKAGGAFYGYTF. CDR3 bases: TGTGCCAGCAGCTTAAAAGCTGGGGGGGCTTTCTATGGCTACACCTTC.

The chain employs TRBV19 and TRBJ1-3, with TRBD1 identical over 9 bases. This CDR3 spans 15 amino acids. Trimming took 6 bases from V and 1 from J; bases not matched to a gene: 4. The germline V gene has CDR1 LNHDA and CDR2 SQIVND (reference sequence). The CDR3 here is CASRDRGWSGNTIYF. CDR3 nucleotides: TGTGCCAGTAGGGACAGGGGTTGGTCTGGAAACACCATATATTTT. The full variable domain, completed using reference TRBV19 and TRBJ1-3, is DGGITQSPKYLFRKEGQNVTLSCEQNLNHDAMYWYRQDPGQGLRLIYYSQIVNDFQKGDIAEGYSVSREKKESFPLTVTSAQKNPTAFYLCASRDRGWSGNTIYFGEGSWLTVV.

This chain's CDR3 is CASSLTSGNFNEQFF. The CDR3 DNA reads TGCGCCAGCAGCTTGACTAGCGGTAATTTCAATGAGCAGTTCTTC. The chain is built from TRBV5-1 and TRBJ2-1, with 8 bases lining up with TRBD2. CDR1 is SGHRS, CDR2 YFSETQ, per germline. The CDR3 has 15 residues. V was pared by 1 base and J by 6 bases, with 6 bases of the junction left unmatched.

This clone was observed once. This chain uses TRBV12-5 with TRBJ2-1, with TRBD1 matching 7 bases. V was pared by 6 bases and J by 0 bases, with 2 bases of the junction left unmatched. This CDR3 comprises 14 residues. CDR1 is LGHNT and CDR2 is FRNRAP in the germline V gene. The CDR3, as DNA: TGTGCTAGTGGACAGGGGCCCTCCTACAATGAGCAGTTCTTC. Translation gives CASGQGPSYNEQFF.

J is TRBJ1-5 and V is TRBV28; D possibly corresponds to TRBD1 (5 bases). Between the trimmed V and J ends, which lost 6 bases and 8 bases, there was a span of 11 bases. This CDR3 is 12 amino acids long. Germline CDR1 is MDHEN and CDR2 is SYDVKM. In DNA form, the CDR3 reads TGTGCCAGCAGAATCAGGGAAAAGCCCCAGCATTTT. It yields the protein CASRIREKPQHF.

The rearrangement uses TRBV27 and TRBJ1-6; D not resolved. Trimming took 3 bases from V and 7 from J, leaving 7 bases between them. This CDR3 spans 13 amino acids. Germline V gene lookup returns CDR1 MNHEY and CDR2 SMNVEV (reference sequence). CDR3 in DNA: TGTGCCAGCAGTTTGAGTCTAAATTCACCCCTCCACTTT. Its translation is CASSLSLNSPLHF.

The chain recombines TRBV28 with TRBJ2-2, with 8 positions matching TRBD1. The length of the CDR3 is 15 residues. Per germline, CDR1 MDHEN and CDR2 SYDVKM. V lost 6 bases to trimming and J lost 0 bases; unmatched junction nucleotides: 3. Here the CDR3 DNA reads TGTGCCAGCAGGCAGACAGGGGCGAACACCGGGGAGCTGTTTTTT. Amino acids: CASRQTGANTGELFF.

V usage is TRBV2 and J usage is TRBJ2-2, with 9 bases lining up with TRBD2. Germline-derived CDR1 and CDR2 are SNHLY and FYNNEI. This CDR3 contains 14 residues. The ends lost 8 bases at V and 5 bases at J; junction bases unmatched: 6. The CDR3 DNA reads TGTGCCAGCGAACTTAGCGGGAGTACCGGGGAGCTGTTTTTT. Its translation: CASELSGSTGELFF.

There are a few counts of this clone. The chain combines TRBV28 with TRBJ1-5, with TRBD1 as a possible D gene (6 bases). Germline-derived CDR1 and CDR2 are MDHEN and SYDVKM. The CDR3 sequence is 15 residues long. The ends were cut back, 5 bases at V and 2 bases at J, with 13 bases in the middle. The CDR3 protein is CASSPQGSRNQPQHF. DNA for the CDR3: TGTGCCAGCAGTCCTCAGGGGTCCCGCAATCAGCCCCAGCATTTT.

This chain uses TRBV7-9 with TRBJ2-2; 8 nucleotides line up with TRBD2. Germline V CDR1 and CDR2: SEHNR, FQNEAQ (reference sequence). The length of the CDR3 is 17 residues. Germline trimming cut 3 bases from V and 6 bases from J; bases unmatched to any gene: 12. The CDR3 protein is CASSFPTSGRGPGELFF. The DNA for the CDR3 is TGTGCCAGCAGCTTCCCTACCAGCGGGAGAGGTCCCGGGGAGCTGTTTTTT.

The genes are TRBV20-1 and TRBJ1-2; D remains unclear. The CDR3 loop spans 10 amino acids. The V gene's germline CDR1 is DFQATT and CDR2 SNEGSKA (reference sequence). The CDR3 here is CSQDGYGYTF. CDR3 bases: TGCAGCCAGGATGGCTATGGCTACACCTTC.